These 23 T cell receptor beta chains share one sample of origin, sequenced in a study of T cells after posttransplantation cyclophosphamide. Assay used: immunoSEQ multiplex PCR; TCRdb lists only in-frame clones, some missing. The table records about 22,000 clones, approximately 97% of them present only once. Cells defined as naive were viable CD3+CD4+ or CD3+CD8+ and CCR7+CD45RA+CD45RO-CD95-CD27+CD28+. Sequences were obtained from naive CD4+ T cells sorted from PBMCs. These receptors were collected from a man over 45 in good health, CMV-negative, and a related stem cell transplant donor.

This rearrangement joins TRBV6-1 to TRBJ1-2; 7 bases agree with TRBD1. CDR1 and CDR2 from the germline V gene are MNHNS and SASEGT. CDR3 size: 13 residues. V dropped 10 bases and J dropped 0; count of bases not matched to a gene: 5. CDR3 DNA: TGTGCCAAACGACAGGGCCCTAACTATGGCTACACCTTC. Translated: CAKRQGPNYGYTF.

V and J are TRBV7-8 and TRBJ2-3; a possible D gene is TRBD2 (5 bases). CDR3 length: 15 amino acids. Trimming cost V 3 bases and J 2 bases, with 12 bases left between them. The germline gives CDR1 SGHVS, CDR2 FQNEAQ. The DNA of the CDR3 is TGTGCCAGCAGCTTGAACGCGGGTAACACAGATACGCAGTATTTT. This sequence encodes CASSLNAGNTDTQYF.

The chain combines TRBV5-4 with TRBJ1-6; possibly TRBD1 for D (6 bases). Germline-derived CDR1 and CDR2 are SGHNT and YYREEE (reference sequence). The length of the CDR3 is 15 residues. V lost 6 bases to trimming and J lost 6 bases, with 16 bases between them. CDR3 DNA: TGTGCCAGCACCTGGGGGGGCGCTGGTAATTCACCCCTCCACTTT. This sequence encodes CASTWGGAGNSPLHF. Filled out from reference TRBV5-4 and TRBJ1-6, the complete variable domain reads ETGVTQSPTHLIKTRGQQVTLRCSSQSGHNTVSWYQQALGQGPQFIFQYYREEENGRGNFPPRFSGLQFPNYSSELNVNALELDDSALYLCASTWGGAGNSPLHFGNGTRLTVT.

This sequence joins TRBV5-5 and TRBJ1-4, with TRBD1 matching over 7 bases. CDR1 and CDR2 (germline): SGHKS, YYEKEE (reference sequence). The J segment lost 7 bases and the V segment lost 4 bases, leaving 10 bases of the junction unmatched. This CDR3 has 15 amino acids. The CDR3 spells CASSRQGYQTEKLFF. The CDR3 DNA follows: TGTGCCAGCAGCCGACAGGGATACCAAACTGAAAAACTGTTTTTT. The variable domain in full, with the rest retrieved from reference TRBV5-5 and TRBJ1-4, is DAGVTQSPTHLIKTRGQQVTLRCSPISGHKSVSWYQQVLGQGPQFIFQYYEKEERGRGNFPDRFSARQFPNYSSELNVNALLLGDSALYLCASSRQGYQTEKLFFGSGTQLSVL.

The V and J genes are TRBV10-3 and TRBJ1-2; tentative D call: TRBD1 (5 bases). V lost 0 bases and J lost 7, with 12 bases in between. The CDR3 is 14 amino acids. In germline, CDR1 is ENHRY, CDR2 SYGVKD. The CDR3 coding sequence is TGTGCCATCAGTGAGTCTTGGGGGACTAGTGGCTACACCTTC. It encodes CAISESWGTSGYTF.

The chain is built from TRBV5-6 and TRBJ1-6; TRBD1 agrees at 9 bases. The trim removed 4 bases at V and 8 bases at J, leaving 4 bases unmatched. Germline lookup yields CDR1 SGHDT and CDR2 YYEEEE. This CDR3 region has 14 residues. The DNA of the CDR3 is TGTGCCAGCAGCCTAGACAGGGGGTATTCACCCCTCCACTTT. Translated, it gives CASSLDRGYSPLHF.

This chain joins TRBV5-5 and TRBJ2-1; TRBD2 might be the D (5 bases). Germline-derived CDR1 and CDR2 are SGHKS and YYEKEE (reference sequence). The length of the CDR3 is 16 residues. Trimming took 2 bases from V and 3 from J, leaving 15 bases between them. CDR3 region: CASSFTATRDYNEQFF. The CDR3 DNA sequence: TGTGCCAGCAGCTTCACAGCAACCCGGGACTACAATGAGCAGTTCTTC.

The V call is TRBV2, the J call TRBJ2-2; maybe TRBD2 (5 bases). V was shortened by 6 bases and J by 2 bases, with 13 bases between the two germline ends. Germline CDR1 is SNHLY and CDR2 is FYNNEI. The CDR3 runs 15 residues. The CDR3 is CASSLSGYNTGELFF. In nucleotides, the CDR3 is TGTGCCAGCAGCCTAAGCGGATATAACACCGGGGAGCTGTTTTTT.

The chain carries TRBV6-6 and TRBJ2-1; D is ambiguous. The CDR3 runs to 14 residues. The V end lost 4 bases, the J end lost 1 base, and 8 bases lay between the germline ends. CDR1 and CDR2 from the germline V gene are MNHNY and SVGAGI (reference sequence). This CDR3 reads CASSLSGSYNEQFF. The CDR3 DNA reads as TGTGCCAGCAGTTTATCCGGGTCCTACAATGAGCAGTTCTTC.

CDR3 loop: CASSRDRAGEKLFF. The CDR3 DNA follows: TGTGCCAGCAGCCGGGACAGGGCGGGTGAAAAACTGTTTTTT. The rearrangement uses TRBV6-5 and TRBJ1-4, with 9 bases matching TRBD1. This CDR3 spans 14 amino acids. Trimming removed 6 bases from V and 7 bases from J; junction bases left unmatched: 6. CDR1 MNHEY and CDR2 SVGAGI come from the germline V gene.

The V call is TRBV10-3, the J call TRBJ1-2; TRBD1 aligns across 7 bases. This CDR3 comprises 13 residues. V shed 3 bases, J shed 7 bases, and the junction held 5 bases outside the gene matches. The germline V gene has CDR1 ENHRY and CDR2 SYGVKD. In nucleotides, the CDR3 is TGTGCCATCAGTGACCAGGCAGGGGGTGGCTACACCTTC. This gives the protein CAISDQAGGGYTF.

This sequence joins TRBV5-1 and TRBJ2-1; D possibly corresponds to TRBD2 (6 bases). The V gene's germline CDR1 is SGHRS and CDR2 YFSETQ. The V and J ends lost 4 bases and 2 bases respectively, with 16 bases between them. This CDR3 is 16 amino acids long. CDR3 DNA: TGCGCCAGCAGCAGGGGCTCCTTAGCGGCCTACAATGAGCAGTTCTTC. Protein product: CASSRGSLAAYNEQFF.

The chain carries TRBV18 and TRBJ2-7, with D possibly matching TRBD2 (6 bases). Trimming pared 4 bases from V and 0 bases from J, leaving 13 bases between. This CDR3 region has 15 residues. The germline gives CDR1 KGHSH, CDR2 LQKENI. The CDR3 bases are TGTGCCAGCTCACTGTCCGGGACTCTCTCCTACGAGCAGTACTTC. Translated: CASSLSGTLSYEQYF.

The rearrangement joins TRBV7-2 to TRBJ2-7, with 8 bases aligning to TRBD1. Looked up from germline, CDR1 is SGHTA and CDR2 is FQGNSA. The CDR3 is 15 residues long. With 5 bases clipped from V and 5 bases from J, the junction kept 11 bases outside the gene matches. CDR3 region: CASSPQGAGVHEQYF. The CDR3, as DNA: TGTGCCAGCAGCCCCCAGGGGGCAGGGGTGCACGAGCAGTACTTC.

This clone has only one observation. The rearrangement uses TRBV18 and TRBJ2-5; 8 bases are shared with TRBD2. The CDR3 is 14 amino acids. Germline V gene lookup returns CDR1 KGHSH and CDR2 LQKENI. V shed 5 bases and J 5 bases; nucleotides not matched to a gene: 7. The CDR3 DNA reads as TGTGCCAGCTCAGATCAGCGGGAGCGGGAGACCCAGTACTTC. Its protein product is CASSDQRERETQYF.

This chain uses TRBV9 with TRBJ2-1, with 8 bases matching TRBD2. The ends lost 2 bases at V and 3 bases at J; junction bases unmatched: 4. The CDR3 contains 15 residues. The V gene's germline CDR1 is SGDLS and CDR2 YYNGEE. The chain's CDR3 is CASSVAGGIYNEQFF. CDR3 nucleotides: TGTGCCAGCAGCGTTGCGGGAGGAATCTACAATGAGCAGTTCTTC.

The chain recombines TRBV28 with TRBJ1-1; no firm D call. Germline loops: CDR1 MDHEN, CDR2 SYDVKM. The CDR3 loop spans 11 amino acids. The V end was cut by 2 bases, the J end by 8 bases, with 6 bases between. In nucleotides, the CDR3 is TGTGCCAGCAGTTTACTATGGGAAGCTTTCTTT. This encodes CASSLLWEAFF. The full variable domain, with the rest looked up from reference TRBV28 and TRBJ1-1, is DVKVTQSSRYLVKRTGEKVFLECVQDMDHENMFWYRQDPGLGLRLIYFSYDVKMKEKGDIPEGYSVSREKKERFSLILESASTNQTSMYLCASSLLWEAFFGQGTRLTVV.

V is TRBV29-1 and J is TRBJ2-5; TRBD1 matches 8 bases. The CDR3 sequence is 12 residues long. Trimming cost V 8 bases and J 5 bases; bases outside gene matches: 7. Germline CDR1 reads SQVTM; CDR2 reads ANQGSEA. CDR3: CSIGQGGETQYF. The CDR3 DNA sequence: TGCAGCATAGGACAGGGCGGCGAGACCCAGTACTTC. The whole variable domain, filled in from reference TRBV29-1 and TRBJ2-5, reads SAVISQKPSRDICQRGTSLTIQCQVDSQVTMMFWYRQQPGQSLTLIATANQGSEATYESGFVIDKFPISRPNLTFSTLTVSNMSPEDSSIYLCSIGQGGETQYFGPGTRLLVL.

The chain carries TRBV9 and TRBJ1-4; 9 nucleotides agree with TRBD1. V dropped 2 bases and J dropped 7; count of bases not matched to a gene: 3. Germline-derived CDR1 and CDR2 are SGDLS and YYNGEE. The CDR3 has 14 amino acids. CDR3: CASSVTGGGEKLFF. The CDR3 DNA reads TGTGCCAGCAGCGTTACAGGGGGCGGTGAAAAACTGTTTTTT.

V and J are TRBV11-1 and TRBJ1-2; TRBD1 agrees at 7 bases. Germline CDR1 reads SGHAT; CDR2 reads FQDESV (reference sequence). The CDR3 spans 15 residues. V shed 7 bases, J shed 3 bases, and the junction held 11 bases outside the gene matches. The DNA for the CDR3 is TGTGCCAGCACCCCGTCGTGGGACAGAGACTATGGCTACACCTTC. This translates into CASTPSWDRDYGYTF.

The chain employs TRBV25-1 and TRBJ2-2; a possible D gene is TRBD1 (6 bases). The CDR3 is made up of 14 amino acids. Germline CDR1 MGHDK, CDR2 SYGVNS. V was trimmed by 6 bases and J by 6 bases, leaving 14 bases between them. Here the CDR3 reads CASRLNTGSGELFF. Here the CDR3 DNA reads TGTGCCAGCAGGCTCAATACAGGGTCCGGGGAGCTGTTTTTT.

The V call is TRBV6-5, the J call TRBJ1-2; D unclear. This CDR3 spans 11 amino acids. The germline V gene has CDR1 MNHEY and CDR2 SVGAGI. Trimming cost V 5 bases and J 7 bases, with 8 bases left between them. Here the CDR3 reads CASSRGGGYTF. The DNA for the CDR3 is TGTGCCAGCAGTCGGGGTGGTGGCTACACCTTC.

V is TRBV15 and J is TRBJ1-6; D is undetermined. The CDR3 spans 13 residues. V was shortened by 2 bases and J by 13 bases, with 12 bases between the two germline ends. Germline V CDR1 and CDR2: LNHNV, YYDKDF (reference sequence). The CDR3, as DNA: TGTGCCACCAGCAGACGAATTAACAATCCCCTCCACTTT. This translates into CATSRRINNPLHF.